This TCR beta chain was captured in a study of cytomegalovirus exposure and HLA in healthy donors (dated by TCRdb to 2016 to 2017). About the study as a whole: An earlier analysis of several hundred of the donors reported 250 to 300 Gb of sequence data and some 120 million unique TCR beta sequences from some 180 million T cells. In the later analysis, no new phenotypic data were used to find candidate immune exposures; instead, reliance was placed on TCR beta sequences and their occurrence across donors. An early release that covered 640 HLA-typed donors contained approximately 300 gigabases of sequencing data and 75 million to 100 million unique TCR sequences. The genetic ancestry cluster associated with self-reported Caucasian donors included 81% of the roughly 400 genotyped donors. HLA typing included class I and class II loci at four-digit resolution. A later genetic analysis took genome-wide SNP genotypes for about three fifths of the 666 donors and used that subset as a discovery cohort. The number of typed donors differed by locus: about 620-630 for A, B, C, DRB1 and DQB1; 500 to 550 for DQA1; some 610 for DPA1; and 450 to 480 for DPB1. The study used immunosequencing to profile the T cell repertoires of approximately 640 subjects and linked those repertoires to cytomegalovirus serostatus. The study aimed to test whether cataloging public T cell receptors could reveal signatures of past pathogen exposure. Besides the first cohort of some 670 subjects, a separate validation cohort made up of roughly 120 different subjects was used. Every discovery cohort repertoire had been produced on one sequencing platform. Among some 400 genotyped donors of the cohort, an average of around 250,000 unique TCR beta nucleotide sequences was sequenced per donor, of which about 18% were non-productive. A later analysis re-analyzed previously published TCR beta repertoires from approximately 700 donors and added high-resolution HLA genotyping to study TCR occurrence patterns. Because of strong linkage in the cohort, 5 or 6 DR-DQ haplotypes were treated as single units for association and clustering. In an earlier analysis of a few hundred of the donors, high-throughput TCR beta sequencing was used to judge whether each TCR beta V gene segment behaved as functional or pseudogenic. High-throughput TCR immunosequencing, statistical association of individual TCRs with disease status, and machine learning were combined to predict cytomegalovirus infection status. Donor age, sex, ethnicity and CMV serostatus were compiled together with the repertoire data. The study at large found these results: Across donors, most TCR sequences were observed very rarely, whereas some public TCRs were present in many individuals. In the study, approximately 160 TCR beta chains were listed as associated with cytomegalovirus. A cluster of highly shared sequence variants was judged likely to be a technical artifact of the sequencing pipeline. A later analysis found that most CMV-associated TCR beta chains appeared HLA-restricted, with HLA associations seemingly driven largely by CMV exposure. In an earlier analysis of under 600 of the donors, most TCR beta V segments were observed in productive rearrangements about 90% or about 30% of the time, broadly matching IMGT annotations. In a later analysis, the rate of TCR association differed among HLA loci, with DRB1 alleles having the most associated TCRs and HLA-C alleles having the fewest. Several of the top co-occurrence clusters appeared to be linked to parvovirus B19, influenza, CMV and Epstein-Barr virus, according to a later analysis. Cytomegalovirus status was reported to be diagnosed by the classifier with high specificity and sensitivity in both the original and validation cohorts. The earlier analysis of fewer than 750 of the donors excluded approximately 15 rarely observed V segments, including chromosome 9 orphons, because counts were too low. According to the authors, the approach could potentially be generalized to other disease states and immunological phenotypes. In a later genetic analysis, a missense DCLRE1C variant was associated with V-gene and J-gene trimming of TCR beta chains, and the association was replicated in an independent cohort. The cohort was sequenced for TCR beta chains only, and without alpha or paired-chain data the features that could be detected were limited. Because some donors lacked HLA typing at each locus, the association tests relied only on the typed subset. In a later genetic analysis, fewer N-insertions in productive TCRs were reported among donors in an Asian-associated ancestry cluster than the approximately 630-donor mean. Specific HLA alleles were associated with 16,951 TCR beta sequences at a false discovery rate of 0.05 in a later analysis. A further reported finding was that TCR beta sequences accurately predicted the HLA-A and HLA-B alleles for most subjects in the first cohort. A later analysis found that HLA-associated TCR beta chains were more clonally expanded and had lower generation probabilities than equally common non-associated chains. Roughly uniform sequencing depth across donors was assumed in presence/absence analyses, although this assumption may not hold. Assigning TCR associations to individual alleles was difficult when HLA alleles, especially DR and DQ, strongly co-occurred. For the cohort, immune exposure information was limited to CMV serostatus. Linkage disequilibrium might explain the correlated functional status among segregating V segments, but an unknown experimental factor could not be ruled out. In vitro tests confirmed that a few of the cytomegalovirus-associated TCR beta chains recognize cytomegalovirus antigens. The 87-base-pair reads could not distinguish some IMGT-functional V segments, including TRBV6-2 and TRBV6-3, so those segments were excluded.

The cohort comprised some 730 healthy bone marrow donors. All cohort members were sampled while nominally healthy, although unrecorded immune exposures were likely present. The donor tested CMV seropositive and was one of the 289 seropositive cohort members. Each donor provided a peripheral blood sample, and peripheral blood mononuclear cells were used for TCR beta sequencing. The Qiagen DNeasy Blood Extraction Kit was used to extract genomic DNA from the blood cell samples. The germline V gene specifies MNHEY as CDR1 and SVGAGI as CDR2. The CDR3 contains 13 residues, cysteine and phenylalanine counted. Solely the CDR3 DNA is kept, with 39 bases framed from the first base. The germline ends are 10 bases apart after V is trimmed by 5 bases and J by 5 bases. Remarks on this clone: Its specific antigen is unknown. There are no base qualities to consult, and no much larger clone falls within one base.

To prepare the library, the immunoSEQ multiplex PCR assay was applied. The multiplex PCR relied on a mix of 60 forward primers for TCR Vbeta segments and 13 reverse primers for TCR Jbeta segments. The CDR3 region of rearranged TCR beta genes was amplified from genomic DNA with a multiplex PCR assay. On the Illumina HiSeq System, the amplified TCR beta libraries were sequenced as 87-base-pair reads. The original pipeline was this. A later analysis counted some 74 million unique TCR beta chains across the 650 to 700 repertoires, and 10 million to 12 million of these chains were shared by at least two donors. Raw reads were error-corrected and collapsed into unique sequences with a nearest-neighbor algorithm that merged closely related sequences to remove PCR and sequencing errors. V, D and J gene segments were assigned by aligning CDR3 sequences to IMGT reference sequences. Each retained sequence needed at least a six-nucleotide match to both a V gene segment and a J gene segment. Rearrangements were called productive when the CDR3 lacked stop codons and stayed in frame with V and J; all others were non-productive. CDR3 was defined by IMGT convention, running from the second conserved V-encoded cysteine to the conserved J-encoded phenylalanine. The earlier analysis of about 640 of the donors excluded any sequence lacking an unambiguous match to a single V gene segment. An earlier analysis of 587 of the donors called V segments functional above 56.7% productive rearrangements and segregating when the between-donor standard deviation exceeded 5%. A statistical classification framework was built to diagnose cytomegalovirus status from the catalog of TCR beta chain sequences. In a later analysis, V and J genes were assigned by comparing TCR nucleotide sequences against IMGT/GENE-DB human TR gene sequences. In a later analysis, CDR3 sequences and most-parsimonious VDJ recombination scenarios were assigned using the TCRdist pipeline. In a later analysis, every TCR beta chain was defined by the combination of its CDR3 amino acid sequence and its V-gene family, and reads without a unique V-gene family were dropped. To address suspected cross-contamination and a sequencing artifact, a later analysis removed under 600 highly shared, low-generation-probability nucleotide sequences. In a later analysis, a clonal expansion index was calculated for each public chain from normalized within-repertoire ranks of inferred template counts. A later analysis computed generation probabilities with a VDJ recombination model fitted to out-of-frame rearrangements, and checked the results against IGoR. A later analysis scored TCR-TCR, TCR-HLA and TCR-CMV co-occurrence with hypergeometric tests, applying a repertoire-size bias correction to TCR pairs. False discovery rates were estimated in a later analysis by permuting HLA or CMV assignments 20 times. In a later analysis, co-occurring TCRs were grouped using DBSCAN, with TCRdist sequence similarity added in when clustering inside HLA-allele-positive subsets. Co-occurrence clustering excluded repertoires with fewer than 30,000 or more than 120,000 public chains, plus five with anomalous nucleotide sharing. The immuneACCESS repertoire file appears here via TCRdb, limited to in-frame rearrangements. These files lack a portion of the clones; in checked studies, under half of the deficit traces to unresolved V genes, and the cause of the others is not known. The V and J calls and the clone size are those of that table, but D and trimming were determined from the DNA. For this sample there are 33,000 or so clones; approximately 76% appear just once. The ten top clones hold more than 7% of the sample.

The chain is made from TRBV6-5 and TRBJ1-3; the D gene is not confidently resolved. The TCR was taken from a woman between 25 and 40 years old in good health and CMV-seropositive. Sequenced material: PBMCs. The CDR3 corresponds to CASSADIRNTIYF. The DNA sequence reads TGTGCCAGCAGTGCGGATATTAGAAACACCATATATTTT.